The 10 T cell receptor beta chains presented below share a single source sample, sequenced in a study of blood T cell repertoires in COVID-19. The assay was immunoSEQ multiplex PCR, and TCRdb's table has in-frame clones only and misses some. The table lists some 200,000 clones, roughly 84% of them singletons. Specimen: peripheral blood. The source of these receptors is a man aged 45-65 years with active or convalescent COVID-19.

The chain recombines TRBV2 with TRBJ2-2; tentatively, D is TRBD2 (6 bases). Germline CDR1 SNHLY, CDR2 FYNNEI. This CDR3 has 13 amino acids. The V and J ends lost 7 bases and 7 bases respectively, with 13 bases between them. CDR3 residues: CASTPIGGGELFF. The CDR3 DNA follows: TGTGCCAGCACCCCCATCGGGGGCGGGGAGCTGTTTTTT.

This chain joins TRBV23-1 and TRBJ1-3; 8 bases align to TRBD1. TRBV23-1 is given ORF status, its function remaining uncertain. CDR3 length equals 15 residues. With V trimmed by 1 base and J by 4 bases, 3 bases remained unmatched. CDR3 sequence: CASSQLRDRGNTIYF. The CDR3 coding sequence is TGCGCCAGCAGTCAATTAAGGGACAGGGGAAACACCATATATTTT.

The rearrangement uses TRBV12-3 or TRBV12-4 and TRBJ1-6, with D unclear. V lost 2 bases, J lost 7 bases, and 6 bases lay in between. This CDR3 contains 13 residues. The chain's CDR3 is CASSLPRNSPLHF. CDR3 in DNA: TGTGCCAGCAGTTTACCCAGGAATTCACCCCTCCACTTT.

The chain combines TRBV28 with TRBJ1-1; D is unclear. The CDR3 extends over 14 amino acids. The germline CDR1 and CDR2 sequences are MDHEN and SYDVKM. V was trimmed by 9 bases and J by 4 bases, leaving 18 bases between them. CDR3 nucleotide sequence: TGTGCCAGTCCCGGGTTGGAGGGAAGCACTGAAGCTTTCTTT. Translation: CASPGLEGSTEAFF.

The CDR3 sequence: CASSSGLAGSDTQYF. The CDR3 DNA sequence: TGTGCCAGCAGCTCGGGACTAGCGGGGTCAGATACGCAGTATTTT. The J gene is TRBJ2-3, the V gene TRBV28; 13 nucleotides match TRBD2. Germline V gene data show CDR1 as MDHEN and CDR2 as SYDVKM. V lost 6 bases, J lost 4 bases, and 4 bases stayed unmatched. CDR3 length equals 15 residues.

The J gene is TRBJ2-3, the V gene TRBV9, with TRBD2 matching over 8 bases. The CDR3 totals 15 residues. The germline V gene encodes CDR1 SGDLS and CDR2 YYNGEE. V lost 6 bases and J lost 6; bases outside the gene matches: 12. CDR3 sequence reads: CASTKSGGRGDTQYF. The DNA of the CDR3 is TGTGCCAGCACCAAAAGCGGGGGCCGGGGGGATACGCAGTATTTT.

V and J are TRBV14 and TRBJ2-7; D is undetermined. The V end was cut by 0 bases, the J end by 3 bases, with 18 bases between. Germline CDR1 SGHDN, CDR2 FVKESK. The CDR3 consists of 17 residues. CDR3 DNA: TGTGCCAGCAGCCAAGAAGTCAGACTTGCGACCTTCTACGAGCAGTACGTC. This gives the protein CASSQEVRLATFYEQYV.

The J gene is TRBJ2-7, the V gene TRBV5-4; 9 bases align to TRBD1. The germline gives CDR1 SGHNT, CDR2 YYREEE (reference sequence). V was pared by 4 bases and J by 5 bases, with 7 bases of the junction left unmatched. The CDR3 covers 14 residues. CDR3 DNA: TGTGCCAGCAGCCCCGGGACAGGGCGAAACGAGCAGTACTTC. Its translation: CASSPGTGRNEQYF. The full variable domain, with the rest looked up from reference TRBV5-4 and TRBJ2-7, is ETGVTQSPTHLIKTRGQQVTLRCSSQSGHNTVSWYQQALGQGPQFIFQYYREEENGRGNFPPRFSGLQFPNYSSELNVNALELDDSALYLCASSPGTGRNEQYFGPGTRLTVT.

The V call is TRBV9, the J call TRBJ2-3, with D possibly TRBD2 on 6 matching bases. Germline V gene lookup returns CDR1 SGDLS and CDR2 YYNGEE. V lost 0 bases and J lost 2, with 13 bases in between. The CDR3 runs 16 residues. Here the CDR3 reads CASSVGGGDFTDTQYF. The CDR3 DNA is TGTGCCAGCAGCGTAGGGGGCGGGGACTTCACAGATACGCAGTATTTT.

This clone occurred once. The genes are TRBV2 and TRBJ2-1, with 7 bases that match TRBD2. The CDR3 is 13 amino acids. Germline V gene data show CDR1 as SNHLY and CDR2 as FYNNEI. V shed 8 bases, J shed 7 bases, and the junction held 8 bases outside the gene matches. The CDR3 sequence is CASGGGPWNEQFF. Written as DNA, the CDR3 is TGTGCCAGCGGGGGAGGGCCTTGGAATGAGCAGTTCTTC.